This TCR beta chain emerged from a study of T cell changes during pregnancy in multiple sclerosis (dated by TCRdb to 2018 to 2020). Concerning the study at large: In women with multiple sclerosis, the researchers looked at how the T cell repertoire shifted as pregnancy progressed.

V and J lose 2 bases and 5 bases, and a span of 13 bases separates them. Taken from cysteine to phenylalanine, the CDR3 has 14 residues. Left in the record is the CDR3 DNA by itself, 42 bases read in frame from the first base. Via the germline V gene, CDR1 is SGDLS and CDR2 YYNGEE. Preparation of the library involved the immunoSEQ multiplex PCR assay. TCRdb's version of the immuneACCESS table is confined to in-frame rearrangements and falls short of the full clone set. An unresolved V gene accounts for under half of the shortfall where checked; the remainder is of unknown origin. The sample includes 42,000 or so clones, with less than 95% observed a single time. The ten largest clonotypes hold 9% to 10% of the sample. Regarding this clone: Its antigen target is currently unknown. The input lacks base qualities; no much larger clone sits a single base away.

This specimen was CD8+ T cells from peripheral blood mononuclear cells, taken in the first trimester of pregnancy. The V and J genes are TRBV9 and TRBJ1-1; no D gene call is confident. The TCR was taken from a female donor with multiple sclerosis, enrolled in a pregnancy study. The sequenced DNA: TGTGCCAGCAGCGTTTCCGGGGTCCGAACTGAAGCTTTCTTT. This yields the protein CASSVSGVRTEAFF.